The 22 T cell receptor beta chains given below trace back to one sample, sequenced in a study of T cell clonality in common variable immunodeficiency. The protocol was immunoSEQ multiplex PCR, while the TCRdb copy is restricted to in-frame clones and leaves out a portion. The sample presents approximately 60,000 clones, none singletons. What was sequenced was peripheral blood mononuclear cells. The receptor source for this set is a person aged 18 to 75 in good health.

Comments on this clone: A much larger clone is a single base away; this may be a read error. The CDR3 end is not reached by the read, which stops 3 residues before it; the germline J gene fills it in. The rearrangement joins TRBV7-2 to TRBJ2-3, with 7 bases lining up with TRBD1. The CDR3 totals 14 residues. The germline V gene has CDR1 SGHTA and CDR2 FQGNSA. CDR3 amino acids: CASSSQGSDQPQYF. The CDR3 DNA, read in part, is TGTGCCAGCAGCTCACAGGGGTCGGATCAGCCG.

This clone was recorded many times. Read sequence stops 3 residues before the CDR3 end, and the germline J gene provides the missing end. The J gene is TRBJ2-2, the V gene TRBV5-1, with a weak D call TRBD2 (6 bases). This CDR3 comprises 14 residues. Germline V lookup: CDR1 SGHRS, CDR2 YFSETQ. V was pared by 2 bases and J by 3 bases, with 8 bases between. The sequenced part of the CDR3 DNA is TGCGCCAGCAGCTTTGGAGGGGACACCGGGGAG. This codes for CASSFGGDTGE. The whole CDR3 protein is CASSFGGDTGELFF.

Here the CDR3 reads CASSEGTTPNYGQYF. The sequenced part of the CDR3 DNA is TGTGCCAGCAGTGAAGGAACCACCCCTAACTATGGT. This rearrangement joins TRBV6-1 to TRBJ2-4, with unresolved D. Read coverage stops 3 residues before the CDR3 terminus; the germline J gene supplies the remainder. Germline CDR1 is MNHNS and CDR2 is SASEGT. The CDR3 contains 15 residues.

This clone was found many times. The read halts 3 residues ahead of the CDR3 end, with the missing end drawn from the germline J gene. The genes are TRBV20-1 and TRBJ1-4, with D perhaps TRBD1 (6 bases). This CDR3 spans 14 amino acids. The V gene lost 7 bases and the J gene lost 0 bases, with 12 bases spanning the gap. Per the germline V gene, CDR1 is DFQATT and CDR2 is SNEGSKA (reference sequence). CDR3 in amino acids: CSVESGATNEKLFF. The sequenced part of the CDR3 DNA is TGCAGTGTTGAATCAGGGGCAACTAATGAAAAA.

This clone was seen at least ten times. CDR3 loop: CASSTGTGFEKLFF. CDR3 DNA (partial): TGTGCCAGTAGCACCGGGACAGGGTTCGAAAAA. The chain uses TRBV19 and TRBJ1-4, with 9 positions matching TRBD1. The sequenced fragment ends 3 residues before the CDR3 boundary, so the rest is inferred from the germline J gene. CDR1 and CDR2 from the germline V gene are LNHDA and SQIVND (reference sequence). V gave up 6 bases and J gave up 8 bases; unmatched junction bases: 7. CDR3 length: 14 amino acids. Full variable domain (rest looked up from reference TRBV19 and TRBJ1-4): DGGITQSPKYLFRKEGQNVTLSCEQNLNHDAMYWYRQDPGQGLRLIYYSQIVNDFQKGDIAEGYSVSREKKESFPLTVTSAQKNPTAFYLCASSTGTGFEKLFFGSGTQLSVL.

This clone was detected many times. The CDR3 is cut off 3 residues early in the read; its end comes from the germline J gene. The chain joins TRBV20-1 to TRBJ2-7; 13 nucleotides line up with TRBD2. V gave up 1 base and J gave up 6 bases; unmatched junction bases: 12. Per germline, CDR1 DFQATT and CDR2 SNEGSKA (reference sequence). The CDR3 is made up of 17 amino acids. The sequenced CDR3 bases are TGCAGTGCTAGAGCCGCGACTAGCGGGAGGCCTATTCGCGAG. Its protein is CSARAATSGRPIRE. The whole CDR3 protein is CSARAATSGRPIREQYF.

At least ten counts were recorded for this clone. The CDR3 goes on 3 residues after the read ends, and that part is filled in from the germline J gene. The chain uses TRBV5-1 and TRBJ2-2; 9 positions match TRBD1. This CDR3 is 15 amino acids long. CDR1 is SGHRS and CDR2 is YFSETQ in the germline V gene. The sequenced part of the CDR3 DNA is TGCGCCAGCAGCTATACAGGGGGCGCGTTTGAAAAG. Residues: CASSYTGGAFEK. The CDR3 reads in full as CASSYTGGAFEKLFF.

Note on this clone: The read falls 3 residues short of the CDR3 end, and the missing part is taken from the germline J gene. The rearrangement joins TRBV6-1 to TRBJ2-1; D is possibly TRBD2 (6 bases). The V and J ends lost 3 bases and 5 bases respectively, with 11 bases between them. The CDR3 spans 14 residues. The germline gives CDR1 MNHNS, CDR2 SASEGT. Here the CDR3 reads CASSDLSGHNEQFF. CDR3 bases read: TGTGCCAGCAGTGATCTTAGCGGCCACAATGAG.

This clone came up many times. The read finishes 3 residues shy of the CDR3 end, and the germline J gene is used to complete it. This rearrangement joins TRBV30 to TRBJ1-2; 9 positions match TRBD1. The trim removed 5 bases at V and 6 bases at J, leaving 4 bases unmatched. Germline lookup yields CDR1 GTSNPN and CDR2 SVGIG (reference sequence). The CDR3 length is 12 residues. Here the CDR3 reads CAWGTGGNGYTF. Incomplete CDR3 DNA: TGTGCCTGGGGAACAGGGGGCAATGGC. Combining the CDR3 with reference TRBV30 and TRBJ1-2 gives the whole variable domain SQTIHQWPATLVQPVGSPLSLECTVEGTSNPNLYWYRQAAGRGLQLLFYSVGIGQISSEVPQNLSASRPQDRQFILSSKKLLLSDSGFYLCAWGTGGNGYTFGSGTRLTVV.

This clone was counted at least ten times. The sequence runs out 3 residues before the end of the CDR3; the remainder is reconstructed from the germline J gene. V usage is TRBV10-1 and J usage is TRBJ1-5; D is perhaps TRBD1 (6 bases). The CDR3 sequence is 14 residues long. Germline CDR1 reads WNHNN; CDR2 reads SYGVQD (reference sequence). Deletions cut 6 bases from V and 5 bases from J, with 14 bases between. CDR3: CASSPTGIHQPQHF. The sequenced part of the CDR3 DNA is TGCGCCAGCAGCCCTACAGGGATCCATCAGCCC.

This clone was seen many times. The read ends 3 residues before the CDR3 terminus; that terminus is restored from the germline J gene. The rearrangement uses TRBV7-2 and TRBJ2-5; possible D gene TRBD2, 6 bases. Germline V gives CDR1 SGHTA, CDR2 FQGNSA. The CDR3 is made up of 13 amino acids. V was trimmed by 5 bases and J by 5 bases, leaving 12 bases between them. The sequenced part of the CDR3 DNA is TGTGCCAGCAGCCGGGGGAGAGTGGAGACC. Its protein is CASSRGRVET. The entire CDR3 protein reads CASSRGRVETQYF.

This clone came up many times. The CDR3 extends 3 residues past the end of the read, so its final part is completed from the germline J gene. This chain uses TRBV6-4 with TRBJ2-1, with 11 bases aligning to TRBD1. This CDR3 contains 14 residues. Per the germline V gene, CDR1 is MRHNA and CDR2 is SNTAGT. The J segment lost 6 bases and the V segment lost 3 bases, leaving 1 base of the junction unmatched. The CDR3 loop reads CASSEGTGGNEQFF. The sequenced part of the CDR3 DNA is TGTGCCAGCAGTGAGGGGACAGGGGGCAATGAG.

This clone has more than one count but fewer than ten. Read data end 3 residues before the CDR3 end; the end is taken from the germline J gene. The chain joins TRBV18 to TRBJ2-2, with 7 positions matching TRBD1. This CDR3 contains 15 residues. Germline CDR1 is KGHSH and CDR2 is LQKENI. The sequenced CDR3 bases are TGTGCCAGCTCACCGACAGGGCCAACTAATGAAAAG. Translation gives CASSPTGPTNEK. The complete CDR3 sequence is CASSPTGPTNEKLFF.

This clone was detected many times. The read halts 3 residues ahead of the CDR3 end, with the missing end drawn from the germline J gene. The chain recombines TRBV4-1 with TRBJ2-3; TRBD1 aligns across 8 bases. Germline assignment: CDR1 MGHRA and CDR2 YSYEKL. The V gene end was trimmed by 4 bases and the J gene end by 7 bases; junction bases not matched to a gene: 16. The CDR3 is 17 amino acids. Partial CDR3 DNA: TGCGCCAGCAGCCTATCCGGGACAGGTACGCTCGGGAATACG. This encodes CASSLSGTGTLGNT. The entire CDR3 protein reads CASSLSGTGTLGNTQYF.

This clone has ten or more counts. The sequenced fragment ends 3 residues before the CDR3 boundary, so the rest is inferred from the germline J gene. The V gene is TRBV28, the J gene TRBJ2-5; 7 bases fit TRBD1. CDR1 MDHEN and CDR2 SYDVKM come from the germline V gene. With 6 bases clipped from V and 0 bases from J, the junction kept 7 bases outside the gene matches. The CDR3 length is 15 residues. This CDR3 is CASSLPGQHQETQYF. The CDR3 bases that were read are TGTGCCAGCAGCCTACCGGGACAGCACCAAGAGACC. Drawing the rest from reference TRBV28 and TRBJ2-5, the complete variable domain is DVKVTQSSRYLVKRTGEKVFLECVQDMDHENMFWYRQDPGLGLRLIYFSYDVKMKEKGDIPEGYSVSREKKERFSLILESASTNQTSMYLCASSLPGQHQETQYFGPGTRLLVL.

This clone was detected ten times or more. Read data end 3 residues before the CDR3 end; the end is taken from the germline J gene. The chain recombines TRBV18 with TRBJ2-1; 9 bases line up with TRBD1. This CDR3 has 13 amino acids. CDR1 is KGHSH and CDR2 is LQKENI in the germline V gene. The V and J ends lost 10 bases and 7 bases, in that order; junction bases with no gene match: 8. The chain's CDR3 is CATESGTGNEQFF. CDR3 DNA, as far as it was read: TGTGCCACCGAATCGGGGACAGGGAATGAG.

This clone was seen at least ten times. The sequence runs out 3 residues before the end of the CDR3; the remainder is reconstructed from the germline J gene. This chain joins TRBV11-2 and TRBJ2-1; D unresolved. CDR1 is SGHAT, CDR2 FQNNGV, per germline. With 3 bases removed from V and 6 bases from J, the gap between germline ends came to 6 bases. The CDR3 length is 12 residues. CDR3 loop: CASSFQLNEQFF. The covered CDR3 bases are TGTGCCAGCAGCTTTCAACTCAATGAG.

This clone was observed many times. The read gets to within 3 residues of the CDR3 end, and the germline J gene fills in the rest. This chain connects TRBV5-1 to TRBJ2-5; TRBD2 is a possible D gene (6 bases). V dropped 0 bases and J dropped 4 bases, with 10 bases sitting between them. The CDR3 sequence is 14 residues long. The germline V gene encodes CDR1 SGHRS and CDR2 YFSETQ. The CDR3 region is CASSLDSSGETQYF. The covered CDR3 bases are TGCGCCAGCAGCTTGGATAGTAGCGGAGAGACC.

This clone came up many times. Read data end 3 residues before the CDR3 end; the end is taken from the germline J gene. Different DNA sequences within this sample yield the same CDR3. The chain uses TRBV5-1 and TRBJ2-5; TRBD1 matches 12 bases. The CDR3 is 16 amino acids. After removal of 4 bases from V and 0 bases from J, the junction contained 4 bases not matched to a gene. Germline CDR1 and CDR2: SGHRS and YFSETQ. The part of the CDR3 DNA that was read is TGCGCCAGCAGCGGAGGGACAGGGGGCTACCAAGAGACC. Protein sequence: CASSGGTGGYQET. The full CDR3 protein is CASSGGTGGYQETQYF.

This clone was recorded many times. The read is 3 residues too short to cover the CDR3 end, so that end is filled in from the germline J gene. The chain couples TRBV6-2 or TRBV6-3 to TRBJ2-6; D is unresolved. The V gene lost 6 bases and the J gene lost 4 bases, with 10 bases spanning the gap. Germline loops: CDR1 MNHEY, CDR2 SVGEGT. This CDR3 has 14 residues. CDR3 amino acids: CASRQTSGANVLTF. CDR3 bases read: TGTGCCAGCAGGCAGACTTCGGGGGCCAACGTC.

This clone was observed at least ten times. The sequenced fragment ends 3 residues before the CDR3 boundary, so the rest is inferred from the germline J gene. The gene calls are TRBV19 and TRBJ2-1; 7 bases are a match to TRBD2. From germline, CDR1 is LNHDA and CDR2 SQIVND (reference sequence). CDR3 length equals 15 residues. V shed 5 bases and J 3 bases; nucleotides not matched to a gene: 7. The covered CDR3 bases are TGTGCCAGTAGTTCAGCGGGAATCTTCTACAATGAG. Its translation is CASSSAGIFYNE. The entire CDR3 is CASSSAGIFYNEQFF.

In this sample, this clone turned up many times. Read data end 3 residues before the CDR3 end; the end is taken from the germline J gene. The chain is built from TRBV20-1 and TRBJ2-5, with D possibly matching TRBD1 (6 bases). The V end lost 5 bases, the J end lost 2 bases, and 15 bases lay between the germline ends. CDR1 DFQATT and CDR2 SNEGSKA come from the germline V gene (reference sequence). The CDR3 contains 14 residues. The CDR3 bases that were read are TGCAGTGCTTTAAGCCCCAGGGGACAAGAGACC. It specifies CSALSPRGQET. In full, the CDR3 reads CSALSPRGQETQYF.